Below, 31 T cell receptor beta chains from the same sample are listed, as sequenced in a study of cytomegalovirus exposure and HLA in healthy donors. The PCR contained 60 Vbeta and 13 Jbeta primers. Sequenced by immunoSEQ multiplex PCR; TCRdb stores in-frame clones only, minus some. Found here are about 160,000 clones, 65% to 85% of them singletons; the top ten hold approximately 1.3%. Sequencing was done on a sample of PBMCs. The receptors originated from a man between 60 and 75 years old in good health and CMV-seronegative.

The genes are TRBV4-3 and TRBJ2-3; 9 bases map to TRBD2. There are 20 residues in the CDR3. Per the germline V gene, CDR1 is LGHNA and CDR2 is YSLEER. Germline trimming cut 0 bases from V and 2 bases from J; bases unmatched to any gene: 15. The CDR3 nucleotides read TGCGCCAGCAGCCAAGATTATATTAGCGGGGGCGCCGAACTCACAGATACGCAGTATTTT. This encodes CASSQDYISGGAELTDTQYF.

J is TRBJ2-3 and V is TRBV2; D perhaps matches TRBD2 (6 bases). The V and J ends lost 0 bases and 6 bases respectively, with 13 bases between them. The length of the CDR3 is 15 residues. CDR1 is SNHLY, CDR2 FYNNEI, per germline. CDR3: CASSEALGAGDTQYF. CDR3 nucleotide sequence: TGTGCCAGCAGTGAAGCGCTCGGAGCGGGCGATACGCAGTATTTT.

V gene TRBV29-1 combines with J gene TRBJ1-1; TRBD1 might be the D (5 bases). V lost 7 bases to trimming and J lost 1 base, with 13 bases between them. The CDR3 length is 13 residues. In germline, CDR1 is SQVTM, CDR2 ANQGSEA. CDR3 bases: TGCAGCGCCGCGGGGGGGGAGAACACTGAAGCTTTCTTT. Translating gives CSAAGGENTEAFF.

This clone was observed a few times. The rearrangement joins TRBV7-2 to TRBJ1-5; 8 bases are shared with TRBD1. J gave up 7 bases and V 4 bases, and 9 bases lay outside the gene matches. This CDR3 region has 15 residues. Germline-derived CDR1 and CDR2 are SGHTA and FQGNSA. The CDR3 is CASSSFRGPDQPQHF. Here the CDR3 DNA reads TGTGCCAGCAGCTCCTTCAGGGGGCCGGACCAGCCCCAGCATTTT.

The rearrangement uses TRBV30 and TRBJ1-4; the match to TRBD1 covers 7 bases. Germline V gene data show CDR1 as GTSNPN and CDR2 as SVGIG (reference sequence). The CDR3 is made up of 14 amino acids. The junction had 3 bases not matched to a gene; V was cut back by 2 bases and J by 3 bases. The CDR3 nucleotides read TGTGCCTGGAGTCCGACAGGGCCTAATGAAAAACTGTTTTTT. Translation: CAWSPTGPNEKLFF. The complete variable domain, with remaining parts taken from reference TRBV30 and TRBJ1-4, reads SQTIHQWPATLVQPVGSPLSLECTVEGTSNPNLYWYRQAAGRGLQLLFYSVGIGQISSEVPQNLSASRPQDRQFILSSKKLLLSDSGFYLCAWSPTGPNEKLFFGSGTQLSVL.

The chain has TRBV7-9 and TRBJ2-7; D may be TRBD1 (6 bases). The CDR3 contains 14 residues. V lost 2 bases, J lost 4 bases, and 12 bases lay in between. Germline lookup yields CDR1 SEHNR and CDR2 FQNEAQ (reference sequence). This CDR3 is CASSLLGGSYEQYF. In DNA form, the CDR3 reads TGTGCCAGCAGCTTATTAGGGGGTAGTTACGAGCAGTACTTC.

The V gene is TRBV4-3, the J gene TRBJ2-5, with 11 bases lining up with TRBD2. The trim removed 1 base at V and 5 bases at J, leaving 3 bases unmatched. The V gene's germline CDR1 is LGHNA and CDR2 YSLEER. CDR3 length: 15 residues. The CDR3 DNA sequence: TGCGCCAGCAGCCAAGGACTAGCGGGAATGGAGACCCAGTACTTC. Translated: CASSQGLAGMETQYF.

J is TRBJ1-5 and V is TRBV10-3; D not resolved. CDR1 and CDR2 (germline): ENHRY, SYGVKD. The CDR3 has 13 residues. V shed 0 bases and J shed 6 bases, with 6 bases lying between them. The CDR3 nucleotides read TGTGCCATCAGTGAGTCGGTGAGTCAGCCCCAGCATTTT. Residues: CAISESVSQPQHF.

V and J are TRBV10-3 and TRBJ1-2; TRBD1 matches at 8 bases. Germline values: CDR1 ENHRY, CDR2 SYGVKD. The CDR3 sequence is 16 residues long. V trimming: 11 bases; J trimming: 0 bases; junction bases outside the gene matches: 14. The CDR3 nucleotides are TGTGCCTCATACGCGGGACAGGAAATTACTAACTATGGCTACACCTTC. Translation: CASYAGQEITNYGYTF.

In DNA, the CDR3 is TGTGCCAGCAGCGCTCGGGGACAGGGGGCAGACACCGGGGAGCTGTTTTTT. It is translated as CASSARGQGADTGELFF. This chain links TRBV9 with TRBJ2-2; 12 bases are a match to TRBD1. V trimming: 3 bases; J trimming: 3 bases; junction bases outside the gene matches: 6. Germline loops: CDR1 SGDLS, CDR2 YYNGEE. The CDR3 totals 17 residues.

The V call is TRBV13, the J call TRBJ1-1; D gene ambiguous. CDR1 PRHDT and CDR2 FYEKMQ come from the germline V gene (reference sequence). V was cut by 2 bases and J by 3 bases, with 10 bases left in between. CDR3 size: 14 residues. The CDR3 spells CASSLLGGDTEAFF. For the CDR3, the DNA is TGTGCCAGCAGCTTACTTGGCGGAGACACTGAAGCTTTCTTT.

The rearrangement joins TRBV19 to TRBJ2-6, with D possibly being TRBD1 (6 bases). The ends were cut back, 4 bases at V and 4 bases at J, with 11 bases in the middle. In germline, CDR1 is LNHDA, CDR2 SQIVND (reference sequence). The CDR3 covers 15 residues. DNA of the CDR3: TGTGCCAGTAGTAGCCCAGGGGCCGGGGCCAACGTCCTGACTTTC. It is translated as CASSSPGAGANVLTF.

A note on this clone: This sample also contains other DNA sequences that code for the same CDR3. The chain carries TRBV11-2 and TRBJ2-1; D might be TRBD2 (6 bases). Germline V gene lookup returns CDR1 SGHAT and CDR2 FQNNGV. This CDR3 has 15 amino acids. V dropped 1 base and J dropped 10 bases, with 17 bases sitting between them. The CDR3 DNA reads as TGTGCCAGCAGCTTAGTCTGGCTCGGGAGACCCGAGCAGTTCTTC. Residues: CASSLVWLGRPEQFF.

J is TRBJ2-3 and V is TRBV5-6; no reliable D call. This CDR3 contains 15 residues. CDR1 SGHDT and CDR2 YYEEEE come from the germline V gene. V dropped 1 base and J dropped 7 bases, with 16 bases sitting between them. CDR3 nucleotides: TGTGCCAGCAGCTTGAGAGGCCGCCTTAAGAATACGCAGTATTTT. This gives the protein CASSLRGRLKNTQYF.

V gene TRBV15 combines with J gene TRBJ1-4; D call uncertain. V dropped 1 base and J dropped 8 bases, with 17 bases sitting between them. The CDR3 consists of 16 residues. CDR1 LNHNV and CDR2 YYDKDF come from the germline V gene (reference sequence). The DNA of the CDR3 is TGTGCCACCAGCAGAGGCGGCGGGTTGGGTAGCGAAAAACTGTTTTTT. Translated, it gives CATSRGGGLGSEKLFF.

The chain carries TRBV4-2 and TRBJ2-7; 9 bases fit TRBD1. Germline lookup yields CDR1 LGHNA and CDR2 YNFKEQ. The CDR3 length is 15 residues. The trim removed 1 base at V and 4 bases at J, leaving 5 bases unmatched. CDR3 DNA sequence: TGTGCCAGCAGCCAAGCGGGACAGGGCTGGTACGAGCAGTACTTC. It yields the protein CASSQAGQGWYEQYF.

The count of this clone is one. The chain couples TRBV5-1 to TRBJ2-5; TRBD1 aligns across 9 bases. CDR1 is SGHRS, CDR2 YFSETQ, per germline. The CDR3 is made up of 16 amino acids. The V gene end was trimmed by 4 bases and the J gene end by 5 bases; junction bases not matched to a gene: 12. This CDR3 is CASSNGQGQGAETQYF. The CDR3, as DNA: TGCGCCAGCAGCAACGGACAGGGACAGGGAGCGGAGACCCAGTACTTC.

Only one count was recorded for this clone. This chain connects TRBV10-3 to TRBJ2-5, with D possibly matching TRBD2 (6 bases). There are 13 residues in the CDR3. Looked up from germline, CDR1 is ENHRY and CDR2 is SYGVKD. V shed 6 bases and J shed 4 bases, with 12 bases lying between them. The CDR3 is CAISSEGLETQYF. The CDR3, as DNA: TGTGCCATCAGCTCGGAGGGGTTAGAGACCCAGTACTTC.

This clone was counted once. The chain joins TRBV10-3 to TRBJ2-5, with 7 positions matching TRBD2. The DNA matches TRBJ2-7 better at its end, which makes the J call doubtful. The CDR3 contains 12 residues. Germline CDR1 reads ENHRY; CDR2 reads SYGVKD. This CDR3 reads CAIMRGGNEQYF. The CDR3 coding sequence is TGTGCCATCATGAGGGGAGGGAACGAGCAGTACTTC.

CDR3: CASSLGGGGDRPNEKLFF. The CDR3 DNA sequence: TGTGCCAGCAGCTTAGGCGGGGGGGGCGATCGACCTAATGAAAAACTGTTTTTT. This sequence joins TRBV7-3 and TRBJ1-4; D may be TRBD1 (6 bases). Germline CDR1 SGHTA, CDR2 FQGTGA. V lost 2 bases, J lost 3 bases, and 19 bases lay in between. This CDR3 has 18 residues. The variable domain in full, completed from reference TRBV7-3 and TRBJ1-4, reads GAGVSQTPSNKVTEKGKYVELRCDPISGHTALYWYRQSLGQGPEFLIYFQGTGAADDSGLPNDRFFAVRPEGSVSTLKIQRTERGDSAVYLCASSLGGGGDRPNEKLFFGSGTQLSVL.

V and J are TRBV2 and TRBJ1-5; 10 nucleotides align to TRBD1. The CDR3 runs 16 residues. The ends lost 2 bases at V and 9 bases at J; junction bases unmatched: 10. Germline loops: CDR1 SNHLY, CDR2 FYNNEI. Written as DNA, the CDR3 is TGTGCCAGCAGTGAACCGGGACAGGGGTCCAATGTGCCCCAGCATTTT. Its translation is CASSEPGQGSNVPQHF.

The gene calls are TRBV10-3 and TRBJ2-5, with TRBD2 as a possible D gene (5 bases). The DNA matches TRBJ2-7 better at its end, which makes the J call doubtful. Germline V gives CDR1 ENHRY, CDR2 SYGVKD. The CDR3 extends over 16 amino acids. The chain's CDR3 is CAISHNPPADPYEQYF. CDR3 coding DNA: TGTGCCATCAGTCATAACCCCCCAGCGGACCCCTACGAGCAGTACTTC.

The J gene is TRBJ2-1, the V gene TRBV27; D gene unclear. The V gene lost 3 bases and the J gene lost 7 bases, with 16 bases spanning the gap. The CDR3 length is 15 residues. Germline V gene data show CDR1 as MNHEY and CDR2 as SMNVEV (reference sequence). The CDR3 loop reads CASSLRTRYGNEQFF. Written as DNA, the CDR3 is TGTGCCAGCAGTTTGCGCACAAGATACGGGAATGAGCAGTTCTTC.

This chain joins TRBV19 and TRBJ2-3; 7 nucleotides agree with TRBD1. Germline-derived CDR1 and CDR2 are LNHDA and SQIVND (reference sequence). The CDR3 has 14 amino acids. V dropped 7 bases and J dropped 4; count of bases not matched to a gene: 8. CDR3 amino acids: CASNEGAGPDTQYF. The CDR3 coding sequence is TGTGCCAGTAATGAGGGGGCTGGCCCAGATACGCAGTATTTT. Variable domain in full (rest from reference TRBV19 and TRBJ2-3): DGGITQSPKYLFRKEGQNVTLSCEQNLNHDAMYWYRQDPGQGLRLIYYSQIVNDFQKGDIAEGYSVSREKKESFPLTVTSAQKNPTAFYLCASNEGAGPDTQYFGPGTRLTVL.

This clone was picked up a small number of times. The chain links TRBV7-2 to TRBJ1-5; D not resolved. CDR1 and CDR2 from the germline V gene are SGHTA and FQGNSA. Trimming took 2 bases from V and 2 from J, leaving 7 bases between them. CDR3 size: 14 residues. CDR3 nucleotides: TGTGCCAGCAGCTTAATCTCTGGCAATCAGCCCCAGCATTTT. Its translation: CASSLISGNQPQHF.

The rearrangement links TRBV5-1 to TRBJ2-7; a possible D gene is TRBD1 (6 bases). Germline CDR1 reads SGHRS; CDR2 reads YFSETQ. Trimming pared 0 bases from V and 0 bases from J, leaving 19 bases between. The CDR3 sequence is 18 residues long. This CDR3 reads CASSLDQGHPASSYEQYF. CDR3 sequence (DNA): TGCGCCAGCAGCTTGGATCAGGGGCATCCGGCAAGCTCCTACGAGCAGTACTTC.

This chain links TRBV6-5 with TRBJ2-4, with 7 bases lining up with TRBD1. The CDR3 has 13 amino acids. The germline gives CDR1 MNHEY, CDR2 SVGAGI. The V segment lost 6 bases and the J segment 9 bases; nucleotides outside the gene matches: 8. The CDR3 DNA reads as TGTGCCAGCAGCCTACAGGGGTTGGGCATTCAGTACTTC. This encodes CASSLQGLGIQYF.

The J gene is TRBJ1-5, the V gene TRBV12-5; 10 bases match TRBD1. J was trimmed by 6 bases and V by 0 bases; bases with no gene match: 8. Germline V gene sequence: CDR1 LGHNT, CDR2 FRNRAP. The CDR3 is 17 residues long. DNA of the CDR3: TGTGCTAGTGGTTTGGTAGGAGGGACAGGGGATGCTCAGCCCCAGCATTTT. Translated, it gives CASGLVGGTGDAQPQHF.

This clone was observed a handful of times. This chain joins TRBV30 and TRBJ1-5; a weak D match, TRBD1 (5 bases). The CDR3 totals 13 residues. The V end was cut by 7 bases, the J end by 4 bases, with 14 bases between. Germline V gene lookup returns CDR1 GTSNPN and CDR2 SVGIG (reference sequence). The CDR3 DNA follows: TGTGCCTCCCACTGGGGGGGGAATCAGCCCCAGCATTTT. Translated, it gives CASHWGGNQPQHF. Together with reference TRBV30 and TRBJ1-5, the CDR3 gives the full variable domain: SQTIHQWPATLVQPVGSPLSLECTVEGTSNPNLYWYRQAAGRGLQLLFYSVGIGQISSEVPQNLSASRPQDRQFILSSKKLLLSDSGFYLCASHWGGNQPQHFGDGTRLSIL.

This clone was detected only once. V usage is TRBV11-2 and J usage is TRBJ2-7; D unclear. CDR3 length equals 10 residues. Germline CDR1 reads SGHAT; CDR2 reads FQNNGV. V was cut by 5 bases and J by 10 bases, with 9 bases left in between. The chain's CDR3 is CASSISAQYF. DNA of the CDR3: TGTGCCAGCAGCATAAGCGCACAGTACTTC.

J is TRBJ1-4 and V is TRBV19; 8 bases are a match to TRBD1. From germline, CDR1 is LNHDA and CDR2 SQIVND (reference sequence). V shed 3 bases and J 6 bases; nucleotides not matched to a gene: 6. The CDR3 sequence is 15 residues long. CDR3 region: CASSIARGRDEKLFF. DNA of the CDR3: TGTGCCAGTAGTATCGCCAGGGGGCGCGATGAAAAACTGTTTTTT. Supplemented by reference TRBV19 and TRBJ1-4, the full variable domain reads DGGITQSPKYLFRKEGQNVTLSCEQNLNHDAMYWYRQDPGQGLRLIYYSQIVNDFQKGDIAEGYSVSREKKESFPLTVTSAQKNPTAFYLCASSIARGRDEKLFFGSGTQLSVL.